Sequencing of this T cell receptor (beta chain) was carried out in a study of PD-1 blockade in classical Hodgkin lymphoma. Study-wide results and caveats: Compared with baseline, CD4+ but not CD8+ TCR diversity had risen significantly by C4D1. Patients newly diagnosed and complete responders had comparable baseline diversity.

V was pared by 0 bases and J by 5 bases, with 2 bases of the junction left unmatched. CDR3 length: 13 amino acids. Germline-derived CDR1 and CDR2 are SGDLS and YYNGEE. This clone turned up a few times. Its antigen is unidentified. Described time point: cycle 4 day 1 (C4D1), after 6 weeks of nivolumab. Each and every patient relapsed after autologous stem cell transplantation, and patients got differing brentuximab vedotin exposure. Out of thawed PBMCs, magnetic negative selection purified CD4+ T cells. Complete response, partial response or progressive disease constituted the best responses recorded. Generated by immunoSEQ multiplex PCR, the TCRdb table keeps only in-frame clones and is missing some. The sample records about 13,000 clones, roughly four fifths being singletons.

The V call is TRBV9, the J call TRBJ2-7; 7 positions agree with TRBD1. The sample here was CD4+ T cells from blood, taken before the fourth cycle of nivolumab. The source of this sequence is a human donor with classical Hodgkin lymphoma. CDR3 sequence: CASSVEGGHEQYF. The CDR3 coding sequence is TGTGCCAGCAGCGTAGAAGGGGGCCACGAGCAGTACTTC. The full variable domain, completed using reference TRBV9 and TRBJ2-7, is DSGVTQTPKHLITATGQRVTLRCSPRSGDLSVYWYQQSLDQGLQFLIQYYNGEERAKGNILERFSAQQFPDLHSELNLSSLELGDSALYFCASSVEGGHEQYFGPGTRLTVT.